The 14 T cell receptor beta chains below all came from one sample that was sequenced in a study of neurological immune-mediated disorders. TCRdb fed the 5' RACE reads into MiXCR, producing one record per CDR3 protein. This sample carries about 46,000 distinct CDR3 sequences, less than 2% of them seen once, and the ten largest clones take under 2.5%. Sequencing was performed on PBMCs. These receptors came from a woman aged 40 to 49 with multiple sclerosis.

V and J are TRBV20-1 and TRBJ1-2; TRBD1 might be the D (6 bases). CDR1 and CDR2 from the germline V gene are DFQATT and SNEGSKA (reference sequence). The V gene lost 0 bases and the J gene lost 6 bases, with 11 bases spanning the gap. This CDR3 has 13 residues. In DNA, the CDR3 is TGCAGTGCTAGAGACCCCAGGGGTCATGGCTACACCTTC. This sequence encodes CSARDPRGHGYTF.

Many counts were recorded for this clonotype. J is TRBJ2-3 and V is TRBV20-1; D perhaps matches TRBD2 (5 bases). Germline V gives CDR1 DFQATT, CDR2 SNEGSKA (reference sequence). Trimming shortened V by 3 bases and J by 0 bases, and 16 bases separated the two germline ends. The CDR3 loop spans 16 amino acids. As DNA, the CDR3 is TGCAGTGCTAGGGACTCCAGGACCCAAAGCACAGATACGCAGTATTTT. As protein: CSARDSRTQSTDTQYF.

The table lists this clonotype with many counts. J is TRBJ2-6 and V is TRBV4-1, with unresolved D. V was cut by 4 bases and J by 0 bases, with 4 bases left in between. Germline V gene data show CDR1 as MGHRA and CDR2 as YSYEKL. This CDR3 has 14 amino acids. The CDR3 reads CASSPGSGANVLTF. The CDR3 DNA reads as TGCGCCAGCAGCCCCGGCTCTGGGGCCAACGTCCTGACTTTC.

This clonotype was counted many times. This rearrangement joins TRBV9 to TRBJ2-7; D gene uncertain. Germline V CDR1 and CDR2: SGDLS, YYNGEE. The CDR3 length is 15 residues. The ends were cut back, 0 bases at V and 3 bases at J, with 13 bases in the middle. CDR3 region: CASSVDEGRVYEQYF. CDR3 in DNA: TGTGCCAGCAGCGTAGACGAAGGAAGGGTCTACGAGCAGTACTTC.

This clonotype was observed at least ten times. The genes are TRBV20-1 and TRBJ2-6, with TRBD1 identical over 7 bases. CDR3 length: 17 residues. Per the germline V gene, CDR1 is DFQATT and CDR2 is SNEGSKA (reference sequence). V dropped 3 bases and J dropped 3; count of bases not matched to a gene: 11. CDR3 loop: CSASKRGREYGANVLTF. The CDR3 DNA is TGCAGTGCTAGTAAGAGGGGGCGCGAGTATGGGGCCAACGTCCTGACTTTC.

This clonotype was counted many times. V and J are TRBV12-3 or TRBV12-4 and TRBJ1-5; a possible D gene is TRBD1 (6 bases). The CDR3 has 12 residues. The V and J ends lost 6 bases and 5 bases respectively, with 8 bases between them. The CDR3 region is CASRYRDQPQHF. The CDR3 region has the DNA TGTGCCAGCAGATACAGGGATCAGCCCCAGCATTTT.

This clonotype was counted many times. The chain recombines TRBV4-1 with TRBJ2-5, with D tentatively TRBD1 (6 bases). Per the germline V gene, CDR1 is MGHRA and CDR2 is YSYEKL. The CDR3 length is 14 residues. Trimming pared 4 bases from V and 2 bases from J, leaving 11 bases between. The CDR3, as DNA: TGCGCCAGCAGCCCAAACAGGGCACAAGAGACCCAGTACTTC. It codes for CASSPNRAQETQYF.

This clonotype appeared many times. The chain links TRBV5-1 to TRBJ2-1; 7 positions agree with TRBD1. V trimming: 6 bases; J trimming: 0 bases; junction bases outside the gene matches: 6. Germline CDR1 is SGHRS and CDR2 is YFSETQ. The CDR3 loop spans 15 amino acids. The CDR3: CASNRGQSSYNEQFF. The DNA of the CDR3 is TGCGCCAGCAACAGGGGTCAGAGCTCCTACAATGAGCAGTTCTTC.

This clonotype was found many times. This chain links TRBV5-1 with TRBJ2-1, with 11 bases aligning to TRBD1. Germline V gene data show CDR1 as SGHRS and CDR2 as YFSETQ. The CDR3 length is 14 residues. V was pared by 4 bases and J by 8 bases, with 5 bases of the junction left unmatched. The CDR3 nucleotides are TGCGCCAGCAGCCGGACAGGGGGCGAGGATGAGCAGTTCTTC. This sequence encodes CASSRTGGEDEQFF.

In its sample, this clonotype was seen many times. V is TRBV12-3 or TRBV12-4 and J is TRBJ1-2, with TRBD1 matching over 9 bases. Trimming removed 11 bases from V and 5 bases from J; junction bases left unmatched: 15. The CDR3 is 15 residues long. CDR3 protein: CAVRRSTGGAYGYTF. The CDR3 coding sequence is TGTGCCGTCCGAAGGAGCACAGGGGGCGCTTATGGCTACACCTTC.

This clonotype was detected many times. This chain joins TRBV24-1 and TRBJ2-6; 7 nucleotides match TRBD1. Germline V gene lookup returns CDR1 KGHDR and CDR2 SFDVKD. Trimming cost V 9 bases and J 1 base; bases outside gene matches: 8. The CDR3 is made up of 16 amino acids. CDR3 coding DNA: TGTGCCACCGGCCGGACAGGAGAGTCTGGGGCCAACGTCCTGACTTTC. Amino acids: CATGRTGESGANVLTF.

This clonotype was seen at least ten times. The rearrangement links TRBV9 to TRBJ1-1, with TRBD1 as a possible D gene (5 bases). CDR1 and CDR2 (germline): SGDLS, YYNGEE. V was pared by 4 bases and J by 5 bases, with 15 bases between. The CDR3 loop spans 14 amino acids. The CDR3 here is CASSSRPGDTEAFF. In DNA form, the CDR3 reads TGTGCCAGCAGCTCCCGTCCGGGGGATACTGAAGCTTTCTTT.

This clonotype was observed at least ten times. The CDR3 DNA follows: TGCAGTGCTAGAGATCCGGACACTGAAGCTTTCTTT. It translates to CSARDPDTEAFF. J is TRBJ1-1 and V is TRBV20-1; D is uncertain. V lost 0 bases, J lost 3 bases, and 5 bases lay in between. The CDR3 runs to 12 residues. Germline V gene data show CDR1 as DFQATT and CDR2 as SNEGSKA (reference sequence).

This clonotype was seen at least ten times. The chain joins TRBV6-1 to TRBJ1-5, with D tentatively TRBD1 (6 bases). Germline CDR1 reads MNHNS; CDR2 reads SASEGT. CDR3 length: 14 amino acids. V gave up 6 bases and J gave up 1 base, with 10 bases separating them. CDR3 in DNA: TGTGCCAGCAGGCAGGGGTGGAGCAATCAGCCCCAGCATTTT. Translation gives CASRQGWSNQPQHF.